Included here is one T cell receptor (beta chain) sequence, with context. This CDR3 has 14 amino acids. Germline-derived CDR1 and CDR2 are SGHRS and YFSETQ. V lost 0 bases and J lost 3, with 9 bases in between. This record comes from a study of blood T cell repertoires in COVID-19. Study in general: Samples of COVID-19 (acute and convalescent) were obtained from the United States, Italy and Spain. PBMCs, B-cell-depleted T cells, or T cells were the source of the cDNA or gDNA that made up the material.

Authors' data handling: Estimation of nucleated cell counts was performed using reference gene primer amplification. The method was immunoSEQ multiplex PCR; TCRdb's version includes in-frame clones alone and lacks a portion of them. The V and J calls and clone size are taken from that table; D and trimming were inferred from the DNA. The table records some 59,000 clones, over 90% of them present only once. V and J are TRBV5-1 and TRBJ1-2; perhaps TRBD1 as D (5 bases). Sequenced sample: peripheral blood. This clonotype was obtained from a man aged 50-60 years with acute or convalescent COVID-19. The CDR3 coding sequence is TGCGCCAGCAGCTTGGGACAGAACGACTATGGCTACACCTTC. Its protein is CASSLGQNDYGYTF.